A single sample is the source of the 10 T cell receptor beta chains below, sequenced in a study of blood T cell repertoires in COVID-19. Profiled with immunoSEQ multiplex PCR; TCRdb holds only in-frame clones, not every one. The sample consists of about 480,000 clones, around 89% of them appearing once. Material for sequencing was PBMCs or T cells enriched from blood (not recorded which). The source of these receptors is a woman aged 40 to 49 who had recovered from COVID-19.

The V gene is TRBV11-2, the J gene TRBJ1-4; D perhaps matches TRBD1 (5 bases). V shed 0 bases and J shed 8 bases, with 19 bases lying between them. The CDR3 is made up of 17 amino acids. Germline CDR1 reads SGHAT; CDR2 reads FQNNGV. The CDR3 sequence is CASSLDRGDSGWEKLFF. The CDR3 DNA sequence: TGTGCCAGCAGCTTAGATCGAGGTGACAGTGGATGGGAAAAACTGTTTTTT. The full variable domain, rest sourced from reference TRBV11-2 and TRBJ1-4, is EAGVAQSPRYKIIEKRQSVAFWCNPISGHATLYWYQQILGQGPKLLIQFQNNGVVDDSQLPKDRFSAERLKGVDSTLKIQPAKLEDSAVYLCASSLDRGDSGWEKLFFGSGTQLSVL.

The rearrangement links TRBV10-1 to TRBJ1-4; D ambiguous. V was pared by 3 bases and J by 3 bases, with 11 bases between. This CDR3 has 15 amino acids. Germline CDR1 and CDR2: WNHNN and SYGVQD (reference sequence). CDR3 coding DNA: TGCGCCAGCAGTGAACAGTCCCTCGCTAATGAAAAACTGTTTTTT. Its translation is CASSEQSLANEKLFF.

This rearrangement joins TRBV29-1 to TRBJ1-2; maybe TRBD1 (5 bases). The ends were cut back, 3 bases at V and 4 bases at J, with 12 bases in the middle. CDR3 size: 13 residues. Looked up from germline, CDR1 is SQVTM and CDR2 is ANQGSEA. DNA for the CDR3: TGCAGCGTTGAGGAGGGCCAGGGCTATGGCTACACCTTC. Encoded protein: CSVEEGQGYGYTF.

The CDR3 loop reads CASSEFGGTEAFF. CDR3 DNA sequence: TGCGCCAGCAGTGAATTTGGGGGGACTGAAGCTTTCTTT. V is TRBV10-2 and J is TRBJ1-1; weak D call: TRBD1 (5 bases). The CDR3 extends over 13 amino acids. With 3 bases removed from V and 5 bases from J, the gap between germline ends came to 10 bases. The germline V gene encodes CDR1 WSHSY and CDR2 SAAADI.

The rearrangement links TRBV9 to TRBJ2-1, with no clear D. Germline loops: CDR1 SGDLS, CDR2 YYNGEE. V shed 3 bases and J shed 7 bases, with 17 bases lying between them. The CDR3 runs to 15 residues. For the CDR3, the DNA is TGTGCCAGCAGCGCCCCCGCCGGCTTCGGGAATGAGCAGTTCTTC. This gives the protein CASSAPAGFGNEQFF.

The V call is TRBV20-1, the J call TRBJ2-1; a weak D match, TRBD1 (5 bases). V was cut by 5 bases and J by 6 bases, with 8 bases left in between. Per germline, CDR1 DFQATT and CDR2 SNEGSKA (reference sequence). The CDR3 is 11 residues long. CDR3 DNA: TGCAGTGCTGCCGACAGCAATGAGCAGTTCTTC. This sequence encodes CSAADSNEQFF.

This rearrangement joins TRBV6-5 to TRBJ2-5; no clear D. This CDR3 spans 14 amino acids. Trimming took off 6 bases at V and 2 bases at J, with 13 bases between the two ends. Germline V gene data show CDR1 as MNHEY and CDR2 as SVGAGI. The CDR3 region has the DNA TGTGCCAGCAGCCTAGACCGGGTTCAAGAGACCCAGTACTTC. Translation: CASSLDRVQETQYF.

The CDR3 DNA sequence: TGTGCCAGCAGTGGTTTTATCGGGACAGGGTCCAATTCACCCCTCCACTTT. Translated, it gives CASSGFIGTGSNSPLHF. The chain couples TRBV2 to TRBJ1-6, with 9 bases lining up with TRBD1. The J segment lost 7 bases and the V segment lost 4 bases, leaving 11 bases of the junction unmatched. Germline assignment: CDR1 SNHLY and CDR2 FYNNEI. The CDR3 has 17 residues.

The J gene is TRBJ2-3, the V gene TRBV19, with 10 nucleotides matching TRBD1. This CDR3 has 17 residues. The trim removed 5 bases at V and 6 bases at J, leaving 14 bases unmatched. Germline CDR1 LNHDA, CDR2 SQIVND (reference sequence). CDR3 residues: CASSSLLRGTGDDTQYF. For the CDR3, the DNA is TGTGCCAGTAGTTCTCTCCTGCGAGGGACAGGGGACGATACGCAGTATTTT.

The chain recombines TRBV19 with TRBJ2-7, with 12 bases identical to TRBD2. Trimming removed 5 bases from V and 6 bases from J; junction bases left unmatched: 23. Per germline, CDR1 LNHDA and CDR2 SQIVND (reference sequence). The CDR3 is 20 amino acids. The CDR3 reads CASSPQFRLAGESRSAEQYF. The DNA of the CDR3 is TGTGCCAGTAGTCCCCAATTCCGACTAGCGGGAGAAAGCCGGTCGGCCGAGCAGTACTTC.